Presented here are 10 T cell receptor beta chains from one specimen sequenced in a study of T-cell reconstitution after alpha-beta-depleted transplantation in children. Unique molecular identifiers were incorporated when the TCRbeta library was constructed. TCRdb itself ran the PCR reads through MiXCR, one entry per CDR3 protein. The sample consists of about 260,000 distinct CDR3 sequences, around a tenth of them appearing once. Sequenced here: peripheral blood, sampled 180 days after TCRalphabeta/CD19-depleted stem cell transplant. These receptors all stem from a male patient aged 2-9 years who had a stem cell transplant for chronic granulomatous disease, so the T cells may come from the graft donor.

The sample holds many counts of this clonotype. The V and J genes are TRBV24-1 and TRBJ2-3, with no clear D. The length of the CDR3 is 13 residues. Per germline, CDR1 KGHDR and CDR2 SFDVKD. Trimming left V 3 bases short and J 1 base short, with 4 bases between. The CDR3, as DNA: TGTGCCACCAGTGATGATGGCACAGATACGCAGTATTTT. Its translation is CATSDDGTDTQYF.

As for this clonotype: This sequence may be a read error, since a much larger clone differs from it by one base. The rearrangement links TRBV12-3 or TRBV12-4 to TRBJ2-3; D tentatively fits TRBD1 or TRBD2 (5 bases each). The length of the CDR3 is 16 residues. The CDR3 here is CPSSFVGNQGTRAQYF. The CDR3 DNA reads TGTCCCAGCAGTTTCGTCGGGAATCAGGGCACACGGGCGCAGTATTTT.

The chain has TRBV5-8 and TRBJ2-1; unclear D gene. CDR1 and CDR2 (germline): SGHTS, YDEGEE. Trimming took 4 bases from V and 7 from J, leaving 9 bases between them. This CDR3 region has 12 residues. The CDR3 bases are TGTGCCAGCAGCCTTTGGGTTAATGAGCAGTTCTTC. This translates into CASSLWVNEQFF. Full variable domain (rest looked up from reference TRBV5-8 and TRBJ2-1): EAGVTQSPTHLIKTRGQQATLRCSPISGHTSVYWYQQALGLGLQFLLWYDEGEERNRGNFPPRFSGRQFPNYSSELNVNALELEDSALYLCASSLWVNEQFFGPGTRLTVL.

This clonotype was detected many times. J is TRBJ2-2 and V is TRBV5-1; possibly TRBD1 or TRBD2 for D (6 bases each). Trimming took off 0 bases at V and 2 bases at J, with 14 bases between the two ends. This CDR3 contains 17 residues. From germline, CDR1 is SGHRS and CDR2 YFSETQ. CDR3 sequence reads: CASSLAGGGRNTGELFF. The CDR3 DNA follows: TGCGCCAGCAGCTTGGCCGGTGGGGGGCGCAACACCGGGGAGCTGTTTTTT.

At least ten counts were recorded for this clonotype. The chain combines TRBV18 with TRBJ2-7; D may correspond to TRBD1 or TRBD2 (5 bases each). Germline CDR1 KGHSH, CDR2 LQKENI. Trimming took 6 bases from V and 3 from J, leaving 15 bases between them. The CDR3 spans 14 residues. The chain's CDR3 is CASSPGPGSYEQYF. The DNA of the CDR3 is TGTGCCAGCTCCCCGGGACCCGGAAGCTACGAGCAGTACTTC.

A remark on this clonotype: Just one base apart from a much larger clone, this may be a read error. This chain uses TRBV24-1 with TRBJ2-1; D possibly corresponds to TRBD1 (5 bases). This CDR3 has 12 amino acids. The germline gives CDR1 KGHDR, CDR2 SFDVKD. The CDR3 here is CANSDSRGEQFF. CDR3 DNA sequence: TGTGCCAACAGTGACAGTAGAGGTGAGCAGTTCTTC.

The gene calls are TRBV12-3 or TRBV12-4 and TRBJ1-1; D is perhaps TRBD1 (5 bases). V lost 5 bases and J 7 bases, leaving 32 bases between the germline ends. The CDR3 spans 19 residues. The CDR3 bases are TGTGCCAGCAGTCTAAACTCCGCGCCAGGGCGTTGGGAGAGGGATGAAGCTTTCTTT. Its protein is CASSLNSAPGRWERDEAFF.

A word on this clonotype: A single base separates this from a much larger clone, so it may be a read error. The chain has TRBV15 and TRBJ2-3; TRBD2 agrees at 7 bases. The CDR3 loop spans 17 amino acids. Germline values: CDR1 LNHNV, CDR2 YYDKDF (reference sequence). The CDR3 reads CSTSRDVLAEGTDTQYF. CDR3 nucleotide sequence: TGTTCCACCAGCAGAGATGTGCTAGCGGAGGGCACAGATACGCAGTATTTT.

This clonotype was seen ten or more times. The rearrangement links TRBV29-1 to TRBJ1-2; perhaps TRBD1 as D (5 bases). This CDR3 is 12 amino acids long. Trimming took off 6 bases at V and 8 bases at J, with 16 bases between the two ends. Per germline, CDR1 SQVTM and CDR2 ANQGSEA. In DNA form, the CDR3 reads TGCAGCGTCAGCAGGGAGGGAGGAGGCTACACCTTC. This translates into CSVSREGGGYTF.

In this sample, this clonotype turned up many times. The chain uses TRBV28 and TRBJ2-2, with TRBD2 as a possible D gene (6 bases). The CDR3 consists of 13 residues. V gave up 10 bases and J gave up 6 bases, with 15 bases separating them. Germline loops: CDR1 MDHEN, CDR2 SYDVKM. The CDR3 here is CATPGLPAGELFF. The DNA of the CDR3 is TGTGCCACCCCGGGACTCCCAGCCGGGGAGCTGTTTTTT.